This record covers a single T cell receptor beta chain. Its antigen remains unidentified. No much larger clonotype is one base removed from it; base qualities were not supplied. This entry belongs to a study of immune cell composition in non-small cell lung cancer (dated by TCRdb to 2016 to 2017). Describing the broader study: Histologic subtype, mainly lung adenocarcinoma or squamous cell carcinoma, was assigned on the basis of H&E together with p63, CK5, Napsin A and TTF-1 immunohistochemistry. Adaptive Biotechnologies TCR-beta sequencing was carried out on approximately 37 paired NSCLC tumour and non-adjacent lung specimens, as well as on 26 tumour-only specimens. For supplementary cohort #1, made up of roughly 10 lung adenocarcinoma cases, paired tumour/lung TCR-beta sequencing was done and TIL populations were generated so that tumour reactivity could be assessed. A handful of tumour specimens with TCR-beta data were rare histological subtypes and were excluded from the subtype comparisons.

Reading from cysteine to phenylalanine, the CDR3 counts 15 amino acids. The CDR3 DNA has 45 bases and is translated from base 1. V is cut by 3 bases and J by 5 bases, and the space between the germline ends is 17 bases. CDR1 MNHEY and CDR2 SMNVEV are derived from the germline V gene (reference sequence). A two-step multiplex PCR amplified TCR-beta CDR3 regions from genomic DNA, and the second step of the PCR added Illumina-compatible adaptors. TCR-beta immunosequencing was performed on an Illumina platform as a commercial immunoSEQ service. From the authors' description of their analysis: Two measures summarised the repertoires: productive clonality, and Top 10 Clones, meaning the percentage of T-cell templates coming from the ten most frequent sequences. Productive clonality ranged from 0 to 1, with 1 indicating a monoclonal population. Tumour-associated clones were defined as sequences comprising at least 0.1% of tumour T-cell templates but absent from matched non-adjacent lung, identified via log10 scatter plots. Analyses were done in GraphPad Prism7 and R, with Student's t-tests for two-group comparisons, ANOVA for stages, and linear regression for relationships. What TCRdb holds here is the immuneACCESS table cut down to in-frame rearrangements. Part of the clones is not present; checked against another copy, under half of the missing clones reflect an unresolved V gene, and the others are unexplained. D and trimming come from the DNA, and the V and J calls and clone size come from that table. For this sample there are several thousand clones; around 70% appear just once. Of the sample, about 4% falls within the top ten clones.

Overall study outcomes, separate from this receptor: Top 10 clone scores and productive clonality were significantly higher in lung squamous cell carcinoma than in lung adenocarcinoma tumours. Across 10 adenocarcinoma cases, TIL tumour reactivity correlated strongly with maximal tumour-associated clone frequency but not with overall clonality. Nearly half of NSCLC cases had tumour-associated clones >0.5%, found in roughly 35% of adenocarcinomas compared with 75% of squamous carcinomas. No significant correlation was found between smoking pack-years and tumour TCR-beta clonality. The reactivity cohort included only about nine cases, and whether tumour-reactive clones share sequences with the dominant in vivo tumour-associated clones was not shown.

From frozen aliquots of unsorted single-cell suspensions, genomic DNA was isolated using the QIAamp DNA kit. Tumour samples were surgically resected non-small cell lung cancer tissue. Tissues arrived within 2 hours after resection and were immediately processed into single-cell suspensions. Tissue was broken up mechanically, digested enzymatically with DNase I, collagenase I and hyaluronidase for around 31 minutes at 37 degrees C, and then filtered and RBC-lysed. The receptor comes from a human donor with non-small cell lung cancer. The sample consisted of lung tumor tissue. Recombination joined TRBV27 with TRBJ2-7, with TRBD2 perhaps the D gene, on 7 matching bases. The nucleotides are TGTGCCAGCAGTTTCTTAGGGGGGGAGGGTGACGAGCAGTACTTC. This translates into CASSFLGGEGDEQYF.